This T cell receptor beta chain was recorded in a study of shared clonotypes between healthy human individuals (dated by TCRdb to 2020 to 2022). Broadly, across the study: Three men and a couple of women, aged 18 to 49 years, made up the cohort. Per donor, three plates each were used for CD4 naive and CD4 memory, two for CD8 naive, and one for CD8 memory. Different laboratories and diverse techniques were used to prepare libraries and sequence TCR repertoires, to increase sequencing depth and limit assay-specific biases. To estimate repertoire size and how much clonotype sharing occurs between individuals, the study deeply sequenced the blood TCR repertoires of several healthy adults. Each donor's leukapheresis produced roughly between about 0.9 and 9.5 billion PBMCs.

The donors were healthy, HIV-negative adults who had no recently reported acute infections or vaccinations. All donors were Caucasian adults living in Nashville, Tennessee, USA. Magnetic negative selection was used to enrich CD4+ T cells, after which naive cells were positively selected on CD45RA and the negative fraction became the memory subset. Blood was collected by leukapheresis, and PBMCs were isolated by Ficoll-Histopaque density gradient centrifugation and then cryopreserved in liquid nitrogen vapor phase. Purity and quantity of every magnetically sorted T cell population were checked by analytical flow cytometry. From each sorted fraction, genomic DNA was isolated and quantified by UV absorbance on a Nanodrop 2000c. Overall study outcomes, separate from this receptor: Across four donors, 4.5% to 6.5% of naive CD4, more than 3% of naive CD8, under 2.5% of memory CD4, and over 0.35% of memory CD8 clonotypes were shared. Based on pairwise subsampling, the degree of clonotype sharing among donors was expected to be affected by sequencing depth. Sampling was limited to blood, and TCR repertoires in tissue likely differ from TCR repertoires in blood. Incomplete sequencing was indicated by rarefaction of sorted-subset datasets, despite the large sequencing depth. Larger estimated clonotype richness was generally found for naive subsets than for memory subsets. Because the study included only a small number of donors, the genetic and exposure-history diversity represented was limited. Compared with non-shared clonotypes, clonotypes shared by all four sorted-subset donors had higher generation probabilities.

From its cysteine to its phenylalanine, the CDR3 spans 16 amino acids. Here the CDR3 DNA is all that survives: 48 bases in frame from base 1. The germline V gene encodes CDR1 MNHEY and CDR2 SMNVEV (reference sequence). The trim is 7 bases for V and 4 bases for J, with a gap of 20 bases between the germline ends. In the case of this clone: Which antigen it targets is not known. No per-base quality is available; no much larger clone lies one base away.

Using the deep immunoSEQ assay, multiplex PCR amplified TCR CDR3 regions from genomic DNA. Extracted genomic DNA from each cell subset was distributed evenly across all wells of several immunoSEQ 96-well plates, and each plate was treated as a replicate. For sorted subsets, about 210 ng of genomic DNA, equivalent to around 30,000 T cell genomes, went into each replicate PCR. Purified libraries were quantified with a Qubit 3.0 fluorometer, sized on a Bioanalyzer 2100, and re-quantified with the KAPA Library Quantification kit. A separate single-read 150-cycle Illumina NextSeq 550 flow cell was used to sequence each immunoSEQ 96-well plate. From the authors' description of their analysis: Because the immunoSEQ output included only junctional sequences and no quality scores, the filtering could not be the same as the filtering used for full-length reads. Sequences were annotated with PyIR, a Python wrapper for IgBLAST v1.9, and V/J genes and CDR3 were assigned using IMGT germline references. Reads were filtered out if the reads had weak V/J assignments (E-value above 1e-6), no CDR3, stop codons, out-of-frame junctions, or ambiguous translated residues. V3J clonotypes were defined as sequences sharing an identical inferred V gene, J gene, and CDR3 amino acid sequence. The percentage overlap between two repertoires was calculated by dividing the number of shared unique clonotypes by the size of the smaller repertoire. Richness of each repertoire was evaluated using RTK rarefaction, the Chao1 estimator, and Recon v2.1 estimates of unobserved clonotypes. For all TCRbeta clonotypes obtained by the gDNA method from a handful of donors, generation probabilities were computed with OLGA. What TCRdb holds here is the immuneACCESS table cut down to in-frame rearrangements. Part of the clones is not present; checked against another copy, under half of the missing clones reflect an unresolved V gene, and the others are unexplained. V and J calls and clone size come straight from that table; D and trimming were deduced from the DNA. The sample profile shows some 2.3 million clones; 85% to 95% of them were found once. 0.39% of the sample is held by the ten biggest clonotypes.

The sample comprised naive CD4+ T cells from PBMCs. This specimen's cell subset or site label, interpreted: CD45RA+ positively selected. This receptor was taken from a man younger than 30 in good health. Some clones in this sample may be carry-over from other donors' samples. The chain joins TRBV27 to TRBJ2-1; TRBD2 could be the D gene, as 5 bases match. The nucleotides read TGTGCCAGCAACCATCGCGGGTCCCTATCTTACAATGAGCAGTTCTTC. Translated, it gives CASNHRGSLSYNEQFF.